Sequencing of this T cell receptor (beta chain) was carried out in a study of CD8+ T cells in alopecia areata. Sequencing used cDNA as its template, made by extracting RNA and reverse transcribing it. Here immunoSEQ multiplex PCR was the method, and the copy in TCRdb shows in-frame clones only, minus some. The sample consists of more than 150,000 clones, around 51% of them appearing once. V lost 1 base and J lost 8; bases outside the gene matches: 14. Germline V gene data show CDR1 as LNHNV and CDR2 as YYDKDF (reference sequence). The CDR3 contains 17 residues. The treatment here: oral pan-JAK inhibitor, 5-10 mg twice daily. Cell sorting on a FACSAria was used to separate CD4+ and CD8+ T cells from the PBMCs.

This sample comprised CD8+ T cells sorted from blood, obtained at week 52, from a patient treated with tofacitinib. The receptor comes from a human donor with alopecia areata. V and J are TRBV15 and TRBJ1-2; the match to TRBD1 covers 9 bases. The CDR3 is CATSRGWDREDGVGYTF. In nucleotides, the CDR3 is TGTGCCACCAGCAGAGGTTGGGACAGGGAGGACGGTGTGGGCTACACCTTC.